This section outlines one T cell receptor beta chain sequence together with its context. This clone was seen just once. The antigen this receptor binds is unknown. Base qualities are not provided; no much larger clone lies one nucleotide away. The sample belongs to a study of T cell clones after liver transplantation (dated by TCRdb to about 2019). Background for the entire study: The samples were obtained from ITN030ST, a randomized trial that attempted immunosuppression withdrawal within 2 years after liver transplantation. Of the eight recipients, a few were HCV-positive, while the remaining recipients had been transplanted for non-autoimmune, non-viral indications. Subjects received no induction therapy and standard immunosuppression until randomization at 12-24 months post-transplant. Third party-reactive TCRbeta sequences from pre-transplant MLRs were also identified as an antigen-independent comparator for donor-reactive sequences. Tolerance meant complete immunosuppression withdrawal for at least one year without liver enzymes rising beyond twice the upper limit of normal. Blood samples were collected pre-transplant, pre-randomization before withdrawal, and post-randomization after either complete withdrawal or failed withdrawal. Donor-reactive T cell clones were identified by TCRbeta sequencing following a pre-transplant mixed lymphocyte reaction and were subsequently tracked in post-transplant blood. The study cohort included 8 liver transplant recipients, of whom 3 were classified as tolerant and 5 as non-tolerant.

High-throughput TCRbeta CDR3 sequencing of frozen genomic DNA was performed by immunoSEQ, with PCR amplification, mapping, bias correction and internal controls included. Concerning the study's data processing: Only productive rearrangements were retained, with each unique TCRbeta sequence defined by its CDR3 nucleotide sequence together with its V and J gene. For classification of a sequence as donor-reactive, at least 5-fold expansion in CFSE-low cells relative to unstimulated pre-transplant cells and a frequency of at least 0.01% were required. Minimum frequency thresholds were set for each subject based on the unstimulated sample with the lowest template count, ensuring at least 90% detection power. Jensen-Shannon divergence between the top 1000 TCRbeta sequences post- versus pre-transplant served as the measure of repertoire turnover. Two-sided Fisher's exact tests were used to test for changes in how often donor-reactive sequences were detected. Held by TCRdb, this immuneACCESS table contains in-frame sequences only and omits some clones. Under half of the omission traces to an unresolved V gene where checked; the cause of the rest is unknown. V and J calls plus clone size are reproduced from that table; the DNA served to infer D and trimming. This sample has tens of thousands of clones in its table, and roughly 70% of those were observed once. The ten largest clonotypes hold 7.5% to 10% of the sample.

From a lookup of the germline V gene, CDR1 and CDR2 are MNHNS and SASEGT. From the cysteine up to the phenylalanine, the CDR3 has a length of 13 residues. Solely the CDR3 DNA is kept, with 39 bases framed from the first base. V is shortened by 6 bases, J by 4 bases, and the region joining them spans 12 bases. Unstimulated PBMCs, after thawing, were stained for CD3, CD4 and CD8 and then FACS-sorted into CD3+CD4+ and CD3+CD8+ populations. All 8 studied subjects were randomized to withdrawal of immunosuppression. The Qiagen DNeasy Blood and Tissue Kit was used for genomic DNA isolation. Results and caveats for the whole study, not just this receptor: Because of small, heterogeneous patient numbers and non-standardized post-transplant time points, the conclusions were only preliminary. Because allograft tissue specimens were not available, migration of donor-reactive T cells into the graft, rather than deletion, may have occurred. In two subjects, low numbers of available donor cells limited the measurable donor-reactive repertoire. The decline in donor-reactive sequences exceeded the decline in third party-reactive sequences, suggesting partial antigen-specific deletion that was unrelated to withdrawal success. In most of the 8 subjects, regardless of tolerance or HCV status, circulating donor-reactive CD4 TCRbeta sequences dropped significantly post-transplant. When repertoire turnover was taken into account, detection of donor-reactive sequences was significantly reduced in 7 of 8 subjects for CD4 and in 8 of 8 subjects for CD8.

Recombination joined TRBV6-1 with TRBJ1-1; the D gene cannot be resolved reliably. Sequences were derived from CD4+ T cells from blood, sampled at the 22-month timepoint. The sequence was obtained from a human patient who received a liver transplant. Some T cells seen after a transplant may have their origin in the graft donor. The CDR3 is CASSQHQRTEAFF. The DNA is as follows: TGTGCCAGCAGCCAGCATCAGCGCACTGAAGCTTTCTTT.